These T cell receptor beta chains were read from a single sample in a study of shared clonotypes between healthy human individuals. Only in-frame clones appear in the TCRdb table, and some are missing; sequencing was by immunoSEQ multiplex PCR. Among around 1.5 million clones listed, 98% were seen once. The sequenced sample consisted of naive CD4+ T cells sorted from blood. These receptors were collected from a man aged 25 to 45 in good health. The CDR3 runs from the conserved cysteine through the conserved F or W. Fields, in order: J gene, clone size, V gene, D gene, CDR3 protein, CDR3 DNA. The D gene is left open where the match is weak. The size entry is marked missing in some rows and otherwise reads once, few, many or a size class.

TRBJ1-5 | NA | TRBV21-1 | NA | CASSKGRGVPYSNQPQHF | TGTGCCAGCAGCAAAGGGAGGGGGGTCCCGTATAGCAATCAGCCCCAGCATTTT
TRBJ1-2 | NA | TRBV9 | NA | CASSVDGAQSYGYTF | TGTGCCAGCAGCGTAGACGGGGCCCAGAGCTATGGCTACACCTTC
TRBJ2-7 | NA | TRBV28 | NA | CASSLGTRGYEQYF | TGTGCCAGCAGTTTAGGGACTCGCGGGTACGAGCAGTACTTC
TRBJ2-5 | NA | TRBV6-1 | NA | CASTNQPNRETQYF | TGTGCCAGCACGAACCAACCTAACAGAGAGACCCAGTACTTC
TRBJ1-3 | NA | TRBV9 | NA | CASSDPVSSGNTIYF | TGTGCCAGCAGCGATCCGGTGTCCTCTGGAAACACCATATATTTT
TRBJ2-3 | NA | TRBV6-5 | NA | CASSNPTTDTQYF | TGTGCCAGCAGTAACCCGACCACAGATACGCAGTATTTT
TRBJ2-2 | NA | TRBV5-1 | TRBD2 | CASSLGLAGGGPGELFF | TGCGCCAGCAGCTTGGGACTAGCGGGAGGCGGTCCCGGGGAGCTGTTTTTT
TRBJ2-7 | NA | TRBV7-9 | NA | CASSLEGTKPYEQYF | TGTGCCAGCAGCTTAGAGGGGACGAAACCATACGAGCAGTACTTC
TRBJ2-2 | NA | TRBV19 | NA | CASSKQANTGELFF | TGTGCCAGTAGCAAACAGGCGAACACCGGGGAGCTGTTTTTT
TRBJ2-1 | once | TRBV29-1 | TRBD2 | CSVVASGWGEQFF | TGCAGCGTTGTTGCTAGCGGGTGGGGTGAGCAGTTCTTC
TRBJ2-7 | NA | TRBV18 | NA | CASSPRTGTYEQYF | TGTGCCAGCTCACCTCGGACGGGGACCTACGAGCAGTACTTC
TRBJ2-7 | NA | TRBV28 | NA | CASSLAGGGPYEQYF | TGTGCCAGCAGTTTGGCTGGCGGAGGCCCCTACGAGCAGTACTTC
TRBJ2-1 | NA | TRBV5-1 | NA | CASSLEPGKWDFGSYNEQFF | TGCGCCAGCAGCTTGGAACCGGGAAAATGGGATTTTGGCTCCTACAATGAGCAGTTCTTC
TRBJ2-1 | NA | TRBV6-5 | NA | CASSYSGVLTYNEQFF | TGTGCCAGCAGTTACTCGGGCGTCCTTACCTACAATGAGCAGTTCTTC
TRBJ1-4 | NA | TRBV29-1 | NA | CSVGRANEKLFF | TGCAGCGTGGGAAGGGCGAATGAAAAACTGTTTTTT
TRBJ2-7 | NA | TRBV13 | TRBD2 | CASSFFFSGSSYEQYF | TGTGCCAGCAGCTTCTTTTTTAGCGGGAGTTCCTACGAGCAGTACTTC
TRBJ2-1 | NA | TRBV2 | NA | CASVTGWRADREQFF | TGTGCCAGCGTCACGGGCTGGAGGGCCGACCGTGAGCAGTTCTTC
TRBJ2-7 | NA | TRBV6-5 | TRBD2 | CASRRASGLDYEQYF | TGTGCCAGCAGGCGGGCTAGCGGGTTAGACTACGAGCAGTACTTC
TRBJ1-1 | NA | TRBV15 | NA | CATSSPGPRTEAFF | TGTGCCACCAGCAGCCCCGGTCCTAGAACTGAAGCTTTCTTT
TRBJ1-2 | once | TRBV27 | NA | CASSLSGPGYSYGYTF | TGTGCCAGCAGTTTATCGGGGCCTGGGTATTCCTATGGCTACACCTTC
TRBJ2-3 | NA | TRBV18 | NA | CASSPKLGDVQYF | TGTGCCAGCTCACCAAAATTGGGGGACGTGCAGTATTTT
TRBJ1-4 | NA | TRBV11-3 | NA | CASSPRLIWTNEKLFF | TGTGCCAGCAGCCCCCGATTGATATGGACTAATGAAAAACTGTTTTTT
TRBJ2-1 | NA | TRBV18 | NA | CASRFTDTSYNEQFF | TGTGCCAGCCGATTCACCGACACGTCTTACAATGAGCAGTTCTTC
TRBJ2-7 | NA | TRBV27 | TRBD1 | CASSPRTGAYEQYF | TGTGCCAGCAGTCCCCGGACAGGGGCCTACGAGCAGTACTTC
TRBJ2-3 | NA | TRBV9 | TRBD2 | CASSPALAGASTDTQYF | TGTGCCAGCAGCCCAGCCCTAGCGGGAGCCAGCACAGATACGCAGTATTTT
TRBJ1-1 | NA | TRBV11-2 | NA | CASSLDTNTEAFF | TGTGCCAGCAGCTTAGACACGAACACTGAAGCTTTCTTT
TRBJ2-1 | NA | TRBV11-2 | TRBD2 | CASSLSGSSYNEQFF | TGTGCCAGCAGCCTTAGCGGGAGCTCCTACAATGAGCAGTTCTTC
TRBJ2-5 | NA | TRBV2 | NA | CASTSGRQETQYF | TGTGCCAGCACCTCTGGCAGGCAAGAGACCCAGTACTTC
TRBJ2-3 | NA | TRBV18 | NA | CASSPAAADTQYF | TGTGCCAGCTCACCGGCTGCGGCAGATACGCAGTATTTT
TRBJ1-1 | NA | TRBV25-1 | TRBD1 | CASSEYIGTGRGNTEAFF | TGTGCCAGCAGTGAATATATTGGGACAGGGAGAGGGAACACTGAAGCTTTCTTT
TRBJ1-5 | NA | TRBV28 | NA | CASSFFRGLRSNQPQHF | TGTGCCAGCAGTTTCTTTCGGGGGCTAAGAAGCAATCAGCCCCAGCATTTT
TRBJ2-3 | NA | TRBV11-3 | TRBD2 | CASSLKLAGGTDTQYF | TGTGCCAGCAGCTTAAAACTAGCGGGGGGCACAGATACGCAGTATTTT
TRBJ2-7 | NA | TRBV29-1 | TRBD2 | CSVTSSGSALEQYF | TGCAGCGTGACCTCCAGCGGGAGCGCCCTCGAGCAGTACTTC
TRBJ2-2 | NA | TRBV11-3 | NA | CASSILHGTGELFF | TGTGCCAGCAGTATATTACACGGGACCGGGGAGCTGTTTTTT
TRBJ2-7 | NA | TRBV6-5 | TRBD1 | CASSRGPYEQYF | TGTGCCAGCAGCAGGGGGCCCTACGAGCAGTACTTC
TRBJ2-3 | NA | TRBV5-6 | TRBD2 | CASSLVLAGDTDTQYF | TGTGCCAGCAGCTTGGTACTAGCGGGAGACACAGATACGCAGTATTTT
TRBJ1-2 | NA | TRBV11-2 | NA | CASSPRSSGGYTF | TGTGCCAGCAGCCCTAGGTCCTCCGGTGGCTACACCTTC
TRBJ1-5 | NA | TRBV19 | NA | CASRIQGSNQPQHF | TGTGCCAGTAGAATACAGGGTAGCAATCAGCCCCAGCATTTT
TRBJ1-1 | NA | TRBV29-1 | NA | CSVVRQSLNTEAFF | TGCAGCGTTGTTCGCCAGTCGCTGAACACTGAAGCTTTCTTT
TRBJ2-4 | once | TRBV18 | TRBD1 | CASSPGQGEGNIQYF | TGTGCCAGCTCGCCGGGACAGGGGGAGGGAAACATTCAGTACTTC
TRBJ2-2 | NA | TRBV27 | NA | CASKRPIVAGELFF | TGTGCCAGCAAGCGGCCTATAGTCGCCGGGGAGCTGTTTTTT